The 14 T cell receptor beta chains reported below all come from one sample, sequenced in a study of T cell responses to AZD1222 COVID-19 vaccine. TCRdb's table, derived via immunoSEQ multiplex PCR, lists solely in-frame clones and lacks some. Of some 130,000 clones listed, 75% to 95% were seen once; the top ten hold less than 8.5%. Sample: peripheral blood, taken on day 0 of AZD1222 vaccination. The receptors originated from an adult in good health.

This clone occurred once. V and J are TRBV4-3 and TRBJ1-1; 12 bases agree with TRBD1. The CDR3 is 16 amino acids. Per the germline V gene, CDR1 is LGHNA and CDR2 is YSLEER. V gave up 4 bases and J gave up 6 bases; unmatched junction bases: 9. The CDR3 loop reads CASSPGTGGHHPEAFF. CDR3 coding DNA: TGCGCCAGCAGCCCAGGGACAGGGGGCCACCACCCTGAAGCTTTCTTT.

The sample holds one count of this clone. The chain's CDR3 is CASSLGMDSLSGYTF. In DNA, the CDR3 is TGTGCCAGCAGCTTAGGGATGGATTCTCTCTCTGGCTACACCTTC. The V call is TRBV5-5, the J call TRBJ1-2; the D is unclear. CDR1 and CDR2 from the germline V gene are SGHKS and YYEKEE (reference sequence). This CDR3 region has 15 residues. V lost 2 bases and J 7 bases, leaving 18 bases between the germline ends. The entire variable domain, with the rest obtained from reference TRBV5-5 and TRBJ1-2, is as follows: DAGVTQSPTHLIKTRGQQVTLRCSPISGHKSVSWYQQVLGQGPQFIFQYYEKEERGRGNFPDRFSARQFPNYSSELNVNALLLGDSALYLCASSLGMDSLSGYTFGSGTRLTVV.

CDR3 sequence (DNA): TGTGCCTGGAGTCGAGGGTTCGAAGAGACCCAGTACTTC. This encodes CAWSRGFEETQYF. The V gene is TRBV30, the J gene TRBJ2-5, with D perhaps matching TRBD2 (5 bases). The germline V gene encodes CDR1 GTSNPN and CDR2 SVGIG (reference sequence). CDR3 length equals 13 residues. V shed 2 bases and J shed 3 bases, with 10 bases lying between them.

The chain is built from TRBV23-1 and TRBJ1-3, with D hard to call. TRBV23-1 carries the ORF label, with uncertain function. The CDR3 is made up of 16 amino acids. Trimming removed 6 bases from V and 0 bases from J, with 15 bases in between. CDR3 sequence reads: CASSRKRSFSGNTIYF. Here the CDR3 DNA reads TGCGCCAGCAGCCGGAAAAGAAGCTTCTCTGGAAACACCATATATTTT.

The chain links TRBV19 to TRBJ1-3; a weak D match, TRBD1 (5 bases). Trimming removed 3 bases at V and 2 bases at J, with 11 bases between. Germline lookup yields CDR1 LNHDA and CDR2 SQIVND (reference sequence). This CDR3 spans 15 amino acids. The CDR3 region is CASSIGQGTGNTIYF. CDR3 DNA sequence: TGTGCCAGTAGTATTGGGCAGGGAACTGGAAACACCATATATTTT. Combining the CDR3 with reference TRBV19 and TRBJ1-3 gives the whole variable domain DGGITQSPKYLFRKEGQNVTLSCEQNLNHDAMYWYRQDPGQGLRLIYYSQIVNDFQKGDIAEGYSVSREKKESFPLTVTSAQKNPTAFYLCASSIGQGTGNTIYFGEGSWLTVV.

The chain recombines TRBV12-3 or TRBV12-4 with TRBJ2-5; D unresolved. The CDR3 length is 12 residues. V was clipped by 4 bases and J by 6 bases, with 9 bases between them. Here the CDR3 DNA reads TGTGCCAGCAGTTACAGTTCCCAGACCCAGTACTTC. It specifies CASSYSSQTQYF.

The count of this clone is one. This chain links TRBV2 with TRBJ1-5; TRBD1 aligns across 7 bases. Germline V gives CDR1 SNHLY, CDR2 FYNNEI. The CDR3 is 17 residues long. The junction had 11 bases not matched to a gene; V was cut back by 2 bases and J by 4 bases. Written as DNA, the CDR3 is TGTGCCAGCAGTGAATCCGGGACAGAGAGCTGGAATCAGCCCCAGCATTTT. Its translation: CASSESGTESWNQPQHF.

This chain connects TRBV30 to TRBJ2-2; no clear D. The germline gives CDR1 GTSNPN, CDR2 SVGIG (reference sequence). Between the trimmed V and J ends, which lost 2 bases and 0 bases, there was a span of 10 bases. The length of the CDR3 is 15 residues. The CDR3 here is CAWSRPDTNTGELFF. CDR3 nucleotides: TGTGCCTGGAGTAGGCCCGACACGAACACCGGGGAGCTGTTTTTT.

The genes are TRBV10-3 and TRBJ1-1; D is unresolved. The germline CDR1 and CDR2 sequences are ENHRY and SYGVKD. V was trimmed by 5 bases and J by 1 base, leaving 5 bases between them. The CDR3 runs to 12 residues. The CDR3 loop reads CAISPWNTEAFF. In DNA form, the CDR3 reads TGTGCCATCAGTCCCTGGAACACTGAAGCTTTCTTT.

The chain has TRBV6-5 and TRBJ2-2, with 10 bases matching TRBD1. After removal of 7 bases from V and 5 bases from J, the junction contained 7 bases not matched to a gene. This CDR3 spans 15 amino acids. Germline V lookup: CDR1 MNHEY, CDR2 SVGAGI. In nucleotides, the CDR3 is TGTGCCAGCAAGCCCGGGACAGGGGTAACCGGGGAGCTGTTTTTT. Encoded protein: CASKPGTGVTGELFF.

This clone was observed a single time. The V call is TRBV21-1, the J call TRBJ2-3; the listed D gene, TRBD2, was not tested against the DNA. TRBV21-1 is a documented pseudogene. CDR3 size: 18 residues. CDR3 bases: TGTGCCAGCAGCAAAGCTGGGGGGAGGGCAGAGAGCACAGATACGCAGTATTTT. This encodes CASSKAGGRAESTDTQYF.

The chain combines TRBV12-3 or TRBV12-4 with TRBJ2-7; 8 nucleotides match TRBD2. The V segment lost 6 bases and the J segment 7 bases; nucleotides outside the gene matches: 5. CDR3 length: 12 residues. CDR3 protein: CASSGGGPEQYF. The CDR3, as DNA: TGTGCCAGCAGCGGGGGGGGTCCAGAGCAGTACTTC.

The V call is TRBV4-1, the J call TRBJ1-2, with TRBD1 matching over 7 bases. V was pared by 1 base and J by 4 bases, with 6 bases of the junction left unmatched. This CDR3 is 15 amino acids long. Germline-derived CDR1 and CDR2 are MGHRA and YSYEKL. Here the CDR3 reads CASSQATQGSYGYTF. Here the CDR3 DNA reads TGCGCCAGCAGCCAAGCTACACAGGGGTCCTATGGCTACACCTTC.

CDR3 loop: CSVEDRGTGMSYGYTF. In nucleotides, the CDR3 is TGCAGCGTTGAAGACCGAGGGACAGGGATGTCCTATGGCTACACCTTC. This chain joins TRBV29-1 and TRBJ1-2; 9 nucleotides line up with TRBD1. From germline, CDR1 is SQVTM and CDR2 ANQGSEA. The CDR3 totals 16 residues. The J segment lost 4 bases and the V segment lost 0 bases, leaving 9 bases of the junction unmatched.